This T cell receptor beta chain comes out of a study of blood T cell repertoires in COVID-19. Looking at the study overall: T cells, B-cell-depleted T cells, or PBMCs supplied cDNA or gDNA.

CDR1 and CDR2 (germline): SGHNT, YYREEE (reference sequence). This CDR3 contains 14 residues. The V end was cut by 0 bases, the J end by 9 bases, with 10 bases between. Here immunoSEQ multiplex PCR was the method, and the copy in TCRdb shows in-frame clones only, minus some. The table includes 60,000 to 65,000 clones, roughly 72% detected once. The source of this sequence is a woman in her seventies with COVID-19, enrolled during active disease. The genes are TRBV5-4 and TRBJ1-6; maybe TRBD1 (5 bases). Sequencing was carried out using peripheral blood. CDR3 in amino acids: CASSLEQGSSPLHF. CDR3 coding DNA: TGTGCCAGCAGCTTGGAGCAGGGATCTTCACCCCTCCACTTT.